These T cell receptor beta chains were read from a single sample in a study of T cell responses to AZD1222 COVID-19 vaccine. Sequencing was performed with immunoSEQ multiplex PCR; in TCRdb, only in-frame clones are kept and a portion is missing. The sample lists tens of thousands of clones; around 88% were seen once. This sample comprised peripheral blood, obtained on day 0 of AZD1222 vaccination. These receptors all stem from an adult in good health. The CDR3 runs from the conserved cysteine through the conserved F or W. The order of the fields is clone size, CDR3 length, J gene, D gene, V gene, CDR3 DNA, CDR3 protein. A D gene is named only where the DNA matches it firmly. Size is stated for part of the rows, as once, few or many counts, or as a class when the clone is expanded.

clone size: NA
CDR3 length: 11
J gene: TRBJ2-1
D gene: NA
V gene: TRBV6-5
CDR3 DNA: TGTGCCAGCAGTTCATCCAATGAGCAGTTCTTC
CDR3 protein: CASSSSNEQFF

clone size: NA
CDR3 length: 14
J gene: TRBJ1-1
D gene: NA
V gene: TRBV15
CDR3 DNA: TGTGCCACCAGCAGAGATACGGCGCAGACTGAAGCTTTCTTT
CDR3 protein: CATSRDTAQTEAFF

clone size: few
CDR3 length: 14
J gene: TRBJ2-3
D gene: TRBD2
V gene: TRBV18
CDR3 DNA: TGTGCCAGCTCACCCGGGAGGGACACAGATACGCAGTATTTT
CDR3 protein: CASSPGRDTDTQYF

clone size: NA
CDR3 length: 14
J gene: TRBJ1-1
D gene: NA
V gene: TRBV15
CDR3 DNA: TGTGCCACCAGCAGAGATCGGACTGGCGCTGAAGCTTTCTTT
CDR3 protein: CATSRDRTGAEAFF

clone size: NA
CDR3 length: 13
J gene: TRBJ1-2
D gene: NA
V gene: TRBV19
CDR3 DNA: TGTGCCAGCACCCGGGAGGGGAACTATGGCTACACCTTC
CDR3 protein: CASTREGNYGYTF

clone size: NA
CDR3 length: 16
J gene: TRBJ2-7
D gene: TRBD2
V gene: TRBV5-4
CDR3 DNA: TGTGCCAGCAGCTTGAGGAGACTAGCGGGTGCCTCGGAGCAGTACTTC
CDR3 protein: CASSLRRLAGASEQYF

clone size: NA
CDR3 length: 17
J gene: TRBJ2-4
D gene: NA
V gene: TRBV21-1
CDR3 DNA: TGTGCCACGCTACGCCCGGAGGCGAGACAGGGGAGAAACATTCAGTACTTC
CDR3 protein: CATLRPEARQGRNIQYF

clone size: NA
CDR3 length: 15
J gene: TRBJ2-5
D gene: NA
V gene: TRBV24-1
CDR3 DNA: TGTGCCACCAGTGATTGGGACTCCGGGCAAGAGACCCAGTACTTC
CDR3 protein: CATSDWDSGQETQYF

clone size: NA
CDR3 length: 13
J gene: TRBJ2-7
D gene: NA
V gene: TRBV6-5
CDR3 DNA: TGTGCCAGCAGTTACTCCAAGGATTACGAGCAGTACTTC
CDR3 protein: CASSYSKDYEQYF

clone size: NA
CDR3 length: 14
J gene: TRBJ2-2
D gene: NA
V gene: TRBV2
CDR3 DNA: TGTGCCAGCAGTGGTCGATGGGGCACCGGGGAGCTGTTTTTT
CDR3 protein: CASSGRWGTGELFF

clone size: NA
CDR3 length: 16
J gene: TRBJ2-7
D gene: TRBD1
V gene: TRBV28
CDR3 DNA: TGTGCCAGCAGTCTGAGACAGGGGGCGTATATCGGCGAGCAGTACTTC
CDR3 protein: CASSLRQGAYIGEQYF

clone size: NA
CDR3 length: 15
J gene: TRBJ2-7
D gene: TRBD1
V gene: TRBV27
CDR3 DNA: TGTGCCAGCAGTGGGTGGGACAGGGGATCGGAAGAGCAGTACTTC
CDR3 protein: CASSGWDRGSEEQYF

clone size: NA
CDR3 length: 14
J gene: TRBJ2-2
D gene: TRBD2
V gene: TRBV6-2/TRBV6-3
CDR3 DNA: TGTGCCAGCAGTTACCTGGGGAGGGCCGGGGAGCTGTTTTTT
CDR3 protein: CASSYLGRAGELFF

clone size: NA
CDR3 length: 17
J gene: TRBJ2-2
D gene: TRBD2
V gene: TRBV7-8
CDR3 DNA: TGTGCCAGCAGCCCGTATAGCGGGAGGGGGCACACCGGGGAGCTGTTTTTT
CDR3 protein: CASSPYSGRGHTGELFF

clone size: NA
CDR3 length: 13
J gene: TRBJ2-2
D gene: NA
V gene: TRBV19
CDR3 DNA: TGTGCCAGTAGGACTAGTTCCACCGGGGAGCTGTTTTTT
CDR3 protein: CASRTSSTGELFF

clone size: once
CDR3 length: 15
J gene: TRBJ1-3
D gene: TRBD1
V gene: TRBV6-5
CDR3 DNA: TGTGCCAGCACCAATAAGACAGGGGATAGAAACACCATATATTTT
CDR3 protein: CASTNKTGDRNTIYF

clone size: NA
CDR3 length: 14
J gene: TRBJ2-7
D gene: NA
V gene: TRBV30
CDR3 DNA: TGTGCCTGGAGAGCCAACAGGCGGGCCTACGAGCAGTACTTC
CDR3 protein: CAWRANRRAYEQYF